Listed here is a single T cell receptor (beta chain). Its cognate antigen is unknown. Only in-frame clones appear in the TCRdb table, and some are missing; sequencing was by immunoSEQ multiplex PCR. The data show 60,000 to 85,000 clones, 94% seen once. This sample stems from a study of OX40 agonist ivuxolimab in advanced cancers. Study-level background: Every 2 weeks, patients got intravenous ivuxolimab at one of six dose levels (0.01-10 mg/kg). Study conclusions and caveats: The study did not work out the antigen specificity of the expanded peripheral T cells. Clonal expansion by week 6 occurred in CD4+ and CD8+ blood T cells (at 0.1 to 3.0 mg/kg). More expanded clones were seen, on average, in CD8+ T cells than in CD4+.

CDR3 length: 14 residues. Deletions cut 3 bases from V and 4 bases from J, with 12 bases between. CDR1 is MNHEY and CDR2 is SMNVEV in the germline V gene (reference sequence). The rearrangement joins TRBV27 to TRBJ1-1; TRBD1 might be the D (6 bases). The TCR sequence derives from an adult with an advanced solid tumor such as melanoma, head and neck, liver or kidney cancer. This material consisted of CD4+ or CD8+ T cells sorted from blood, taken in a trial of the OX40 agonist ivuxolimab. The CDR3 DNA reads TGTGCCAGCAGTTTGTCACAGGGCGGCACTGAAGCTTTCTTT. Translated: CASSLSQGGTEAFF.